A selection of T cell receptor beta chains follows, all from one sample in a study of blood T cell repertoires in COVID-19. The assay was immunoSEQ multiplex PCR, and TCRdb's table has in-frame clones only and misses some. The table has some 110,000 clones, around four fifths seen once. The sequencing sample was made of peripheral blood. The source is a man between 65 and 80 years old with active or convalescent COVID-19. The CDR3 runs from the conserved cysteine through the conserved F or W. The order of the fields is V gene, D gene, J gene, clone size, CDR3 protein, CDR3 DNA. D genes are given only for firm matches. Rows give clone size only sometimes, using once, few, many, or a class for an expanded clone.

>TRBV3-1/TRBV3-2|-|TRBJ1-1|-
CASSRDGNTEAFF
TGTGCCAGCAGCCGAGACGGTAACACTGAAGCTTTCTTT
>TRBV4-1|TRBD1|TRBJ1-6|-
CASSQEDRDDSPLHF
TGCGCCAGCAGCCAAGAGGACAGGGATGATTCACCCCTCCACTTT
>TRBV19|TRBD1|TRBJ1-1|-
CASSPQGARGNTEAFF
TGTGCCAGTAGTCCACAGGGGGCGCGCGGGAACACTGAAGCTTTCTTT
>TRBV5-6|-|TRBJ1-2|-
CASSSYGHILFYGYTF
TGTGCCAGCAGCTCGTATGGACACATCCTTTTCTATGGCTACACCTTC
>TRBV15|-|TRBJ1-1|-
CATSRTTVNTEAFF
TGTGCCACCAGCAGAACAACAGTGAACACTGAAGCTTTCTTT
>TRBV29-1|-|TRBJ2-7|many
CSVNLREPYEQYF
TGCAGCGTTAATCTTAGGGAGCCCTACGAGCAGTACTTC
>TRBV24-1|TRBD2|TRBJ2-3|-
CATSGPTSGTSTDTQYF
TGTGCCACCAGTGGCCCGACTAGCGGGACTAGCACAGATACGCAGTATTTT
>TRBV25-1|TRBD1|TRBJ2-2|-
CASSESRRGTTGELFF
TGTGCCAGCAGTGAATCCCGCAGGGGGACCACCGGGGAGCTGTTTTTT
>TRBV4-3|-|TRBJ2-3|-
CASSQELLDTQYF
TGCGCCAGCAGCCAAGAGTTATTAGATACGCAGTATTTT
>TRBV7-6|-|TRBJ2-7|-
CASSPPRSDMSSYEQYF
TGTGCCAGCAGCCCCCCCAGATCGGACATGAGCTCCTACGAGCAGTACTTC
>TRBV18|-|TRBJ1-1|-
CASSPLTEAFF
TGTGCCAGCTCACCTTTAACTGAAGCTTTCTTT
>TRBV9|-|TRBJ2-1|-
CASSVAGVTYNEQFF
TGTGCCAGCAGCGTAGCGGGGGTCACCTACAATGAGCAGTTCTTC
>TRBV5-1|TRBD1|TRBJ2-1|-
CASSTHRDRGWNEQFF
TGCGCCAGCAGCACCCACCGGGACAGGGGATGGAATGAGCAGTTCTTC
>TRBV4-3|TRBD1|TRBJ1-6|-
CASSQETGWTYNSPLHF
TGCGCCAGCAGCCAGGAGACAGGGTGGACCTATAATTCACCCCTCCACTTT
>TRBV15|-|TRBJ1-2|-
CATSKKGGGIGYTF
TGTGCCACCAGCAAGAAGGGGGGGGGCATTGGCTACACCTTC
>TRBV2|-|TRBJ1-2|-
CASSGRTVYGYTF
TGTGCCAGCAGTGGGCGGACTGTCTATGGCTACACCTTC
>TRBV27|TRBD1|TRBJ2-1|-
CASTTYRGRGNEQFF
TGTGCCAGCACCACTTACAGGGGGCGAGGCAATGAGCAGTTCTTC
>TRBV6-5|-|TRBJ1-1|-
CASTLTGGNTEAFF
TGTGCCAGCACGCTGACAGGCGGGAACACTGAAGCTTTCTTT
>TRBV9|TRBD1|TRBJ1-2|once
CASSAPDRGGYGYTF
TGTGCCAGCAGCGCCCCGGACAGGGGAGGTTATGGCTACACCTTC
>TRBV5-4|TRBD1|TRBJ2-5|-
CASKVDRGAMETQYF
TGTGCCAGCAAGGTTGACAGGGGTGCGATGGAGACCCAGTACTTC
>TRBV2|TRBD2|TRBJ2-3|-
CASSDPAGLIDTQYF
TGTGCCAGCAGTGACCCAGCGGGACTCATAGATACGCAGTATTTT
>TRBV2|TRBD2|TRBJ2-3|-
CASSPEAGASTDTQYF
TGTGCCAGCAGTCCTGAAGCGGGGGCTAGCACAGATACGCAGTATTTT
>TRBV5-6|TRBD2|TRBJ2-4|-
CASSGLAGGLGKNIQYF
TGTGCCAGCAGCGGGCTAGCGGGAGGCTTGGGCAAAAACATTCAGTACTTC
>TRBV9|TRBD1|TRBJ2-3|once
CASSVATGAQFTDTQYF
TGTGCCAGCAGCGTAGCTACAGGGGCCCAATTCACAGATACGCAGTATTTT
>TRBV27|-|TRBJ1-1|once
CASSTRARSYTEAFF
TGTGCCAGCAGTACCAGGGCTAGATCGTACACTGAAGCTTTCTTT
>TRBV11-2|-|TRBJ1-5|-
CASSLNRAQPQHF
TGTGCCAGCAGCCTAAACAGGGCTCAGCCCCAGCATTTT
>TRBV7-2|-|TRBJ1-1|-
CASSLALRDTEAFF
TGTGCCAGCAGCTTAGCGCTCAGGGACACTGAAGCTTTCTTT
>TRBV7-3|TRBD1|TRBJ2-2|-
CASSLGTEGELFF
TGTGCCAGCAGCTTAGGGACAGAGGGGGAGCTGTTTTTT
>TRBV5-5|-|TRBJ2-7|-
CASSLLASSYEQYF
TGTGCCAGCAGCTTGTTAGCGAGCTCCTACGAGCAGTACTTC
>TRBV15|TRBD2|TRBJ2-7|-
CATSREWSSGHSYEQYF
TGTGCCACCAGCAGAGAATGGTCTAGCGGTCACTCCTACGAGCAGTACTTC
>TRBV4-1|-|TRBJ1-2|-
CASSQDRLGGTSNYGYTF
TGCGCCAGCAGCCAAGATCGGTTGGGGGGGACGAGTAACTATGGCTACACCTTC
>TRBV7-9|-|TRBJ1-2|-
CASSLSGVISNYGYTF
TGTGCCAGCAGCTTATCAGGGGTGATTTCGAACTATGGCTACACCTTC
>TRBV10-3|-|TRBJ1-1|-
CAASGEMNTEAFF
TGTGCCGCTTCAGGGGAAATGAACACTGAAGCTTTCTTT
>TRBV5-1|-|TRBJ1-1|-
CASSLHPEGVGTEAFF
TGCGCCAGCAGCTTGCATCCGGAAGGGGTTGGCACTGAAGCTTTCTTT
>TRBV6-1|-|TRBJ1-1|few
CASSVRQGTANTEAFF
TGTGCCAGCAGTGTCCGGCAGGGAACAGCGAACACTGAAGCTTTCTTT
>TRBV7-2|TRBD1|TRBJ1-2|few
CASSSPWDSSYGYTF
TGTGCCAGCAGCTCACCATGGGACAGCTCCTATGGCTACACCTTC
>TRBV6-5|TRBD1|TRBJ1-2|-
CASSSPDRGVYGYTF
TGTGCCAGCAGTTCTCCCGACAGGGGGGTCTATGGCTACACCTTC
>TRBV10-3|-|TRBJ2-7|-
CAISEVGGGYEQYF
TGTGCCATCAGTGAGGTTGGGGGCGGGTACGAGCAGTACTTC
>TRBV11-2|-|TRBJ2-5|-
CASSWTGPTGETQYF
TGTGCCAGCAGCTGGACCGGGCCGACGGGGGAGACCCAGTACTTC
>TRBV28|-|TRBJ2-1|-
CASSSDNEQFF
TGTGCCAGCAGTTCCGACAATGAGCAGTTCTTC
>TRBV7-3|TRBD1|TRBJ2-3|-
CASSAAGGTDTQYF
TGTGCCAGCAGCGCGGCAGGGGGTACAGATACGCAGTATTTT
>TRBV5-1|-|TRBJ2-5|-
CASSSPPGQETQYF
TGCGCCAGCAGCTCCCCCCCAGGGCAAGAGACCCAGTACTTC
>TRBV18|-|TRBJ2-5|-
CASSPRTAHLKETQYF
TGTGCCAGCTCACCAAGGACAGCTCATTTGAAAGAGACCCAGTACTTC
>TRBV5-1|-|TRBJ1-4|-
CASSLSQGEEKLFF
TGCGCCAGCAGCTTAAGCCAGGGTGAAGAAAAACTGTTTTTT
>TRBV19|TRBD1|TRBJ1-6|-
CASRGTAGLRNSPLHF
TGTGCCAGTAGAGGGACAGCCGGACTAAGGAATTCACCCCTCCACTTT
>TRBV5-4|-|TRBJ1-2|-
CASSLQGGGYTF
TGTGCCAGCAGCTTGCAGGGAGGTGGCTACACCTTC
>TRBV2|-|TRBJ1-2|-
CASRKESVGYGYTF
TGTGCCAGCAGAAAGGAGTCGGTAGGCTATGGCTACACCTTC
>TRBV7-3|TRBD1|TRBJ1-2|few
CASSSGTGASSYTF
TGTGCCAGCAGCTCTGGGACAGGAGCCAGCAGCTACACCTTC
>TRBV4-3|-|TRBJ2-2|-
CASSQDWRTGELFF
TGCGCCAGCAGCCAGGATTGGAGAACCGGGGAGCTGTTTTTT
>TRBV18|-|TRBJ2-6|-
CASSPIRGNHRNSGANVLTF
TGTGCCAGCTCACCAATTAGAGGCAACCACCGCAACTCTGGGGCCAACGTCCTGACTTTC
>TRBV9|TRBD1|TRBJ2-1|-
CASSGGQGAFNEQFF
TGTGCCAGCAGCGGGGGACAGGGGGCGTTCAATGAGCAGTTCTTC
>TRBV7-2|-|TRBJ1-1|-
CASRQQQNTEAFF
TGTGCCAGCAGACAACAGCAGAACACTGAAGCTTTCTTT
>TRBV3-1/TRBV3-2|-|TRBJ1-2|-
CASSQPAGGGYTF
TGTGCCAGCAGCCAACCCGCCGGGGGTGGCTACACCTTC